One sample yielded the 3 T cell receptor beta chains listed below, sequenced in a study of response to subunit inactivated influenza vaccine (dated by TCRdb to the late 2010s). The library came from RT-PCR. Sequencer: Illumina HiSeq 2500. TCRdb handled the public reads itself, with Q25 trimming in fastp and clone calling in MiXCR, and kept productive beta chains. CDR3 protein sequences are deduplicated, and each keeps its most common genes and DNA. A total of 650,000 to 700,000 distinct CDR3 sequences appear in this sample, roughly 14% of them only once. The leading ten clones occupy 11% of the sample. The sample in question was PBMCs from blood, obtained 12 days after vaccination. The receptors originated from a man aged 50 to 59 who received an inactivated influenza vaccine. Donor details come from another sample of the same person, matched by shared clones.

This clonotype showed up just a few times. The J gene is TRBJ2-3, the V gene TRBV5-6, with 7 nucleotides matching TRBD1. This CDR3 is built from 15 residues. Germline values: CDR1 SGHDT, CDR2 YYEEEE. V lost 1 base to trimming and J lost 0 bases; unmatched junction nucleotides: 2. The CDR3: CASSLYRGSTDTQYF. CDR3 bases: TGTGCCAGCAGCTTGTACAGGGGAAGCACAGATACGCAGTATTTT.

V usage is TRBV10-3 and J usage is TRBJ2-1; D might be TRBD2 (5 bases). Trimming shortened V by 7 bases and J by 8 bases, and 21 bases separated the two germline ends. CDR1 is ENHRY and CDR2 is SYGVKD in the germline V gene. The CDR3 spans 15 residues. As DNA, the CDR3 is TGTGCCATCACCCGAACGCAGTCCGGAGGTGATGAGCAGTTCTTC. The encoded protein is CAITRTQSGGDEQFF.

This chain joins TRBV7-2 and TRBJ2-7; D may be TRBD1 (6 bases). The CDR3 is made up of 14 amino acids. CDR1 and CDR2 (germline): SGHTA, FQGNSA. Trimming left V 3 bases short and J 2 bases short, with 11 bases between. The CDR3 DNA reads as TGTGCCAGCAGCTTTTCCGGACAGACCTACGAGCAGTACTTC. This translates into CASSFSGQTYEQYF.